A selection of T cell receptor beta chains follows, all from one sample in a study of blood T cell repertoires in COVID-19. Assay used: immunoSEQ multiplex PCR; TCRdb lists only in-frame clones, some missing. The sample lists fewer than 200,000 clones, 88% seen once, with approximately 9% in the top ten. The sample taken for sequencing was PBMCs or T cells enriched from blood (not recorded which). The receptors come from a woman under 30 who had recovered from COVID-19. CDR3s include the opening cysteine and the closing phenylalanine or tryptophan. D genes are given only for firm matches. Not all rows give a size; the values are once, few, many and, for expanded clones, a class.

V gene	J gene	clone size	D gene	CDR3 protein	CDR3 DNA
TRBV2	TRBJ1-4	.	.	CASSSEVGGAEKLFF	TGTGCCAGCAGTTCGGAAGTGGGGGGGGCTGAAAAACTGTTTTTT
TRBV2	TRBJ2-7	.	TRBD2	CASTKILAGVFYEQYF	TGTGCCAGCACCAAAATACTAGCGGGAGTCTTCTACGAGCAGTACTTC
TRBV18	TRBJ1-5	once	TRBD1	CASSPSFQGDNQPQHF	TGTGCCAGCTCACCGTCTTTTCAGGGGGACAATCAGCCCCAGCATTTT
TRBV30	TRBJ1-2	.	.	CAWGRSTNYGYTF	TGTGCCTGGGGACGATCTACTAACTATGGCTACACCTTC
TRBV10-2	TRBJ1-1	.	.	CASSESRFPGNTEAFF	TGCGCCAGCAGTGAGTCAAGGTTTCCGGGGAACACTGAAGCTTTCTTT
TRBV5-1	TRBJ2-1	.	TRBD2	CATTWRESYNEQFF	TGCGCCACCACCTGGCGGGAGAGTTACAATGAGCAGTTCTTC
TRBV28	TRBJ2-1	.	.	CASSLGERYNEQFF	TGTGCCAGCAGTTTAGGGGAGCGGTACAATGAGCAGTTCTTC
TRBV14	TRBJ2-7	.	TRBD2	CASSQFVAGVGEQYF	TGTGCCAGCAGCCAATTTGTAGCGGGAGTAGGGGAGCAGTACTTC
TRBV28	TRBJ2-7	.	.	CASSPGGATYEQYF	TGTGCCAGCAGCCCTGGAGGGGCCACCTACGAGCAGTACTTC
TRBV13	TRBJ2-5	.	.	CASRTTRTDGETQYF	TGTGCCAGCAGGACGACAAGGACAGATGGAGAGACCCAGTACTTC
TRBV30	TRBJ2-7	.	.	CAWRRQGYEQYF	TGTGCCTGGAGGCGGCAGGGTTACGAGCAGTACTTC
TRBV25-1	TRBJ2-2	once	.	CASSEWEDHGELFF	TGTGCCAGCAGTGAATGGGAGGATCACGGGGAGCTGTTTTTT
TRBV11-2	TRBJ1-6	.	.	CASSYRRSYNSPLHF	TGTGCCAGCAGCTACAGGCGATCCTATAATTCACCCCTCCACTTT
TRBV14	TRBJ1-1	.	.	CASSQAGKTEAFF	TGTGCCAGCAGCCAAGCAGGGAAAACTGAAGCTTTCTTT
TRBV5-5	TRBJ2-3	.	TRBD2	CASSLYASGGFTDTQYF	TGTGCCAGCAGCTTGTATGCTAGCGGGGGGTTCACAGATACGCAGTATTTT
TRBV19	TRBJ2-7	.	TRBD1	CASSIARTGSNEQYF	TGTGCCAGTAGTATTGCCCGGACAGGGTCGAACGAGCAGTACTTC
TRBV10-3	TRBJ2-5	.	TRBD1	CAISEDRAPGTQYF	TGTGCCATCAGTGAGGACAGGGCTCCGGGGACCCAGTACTTC